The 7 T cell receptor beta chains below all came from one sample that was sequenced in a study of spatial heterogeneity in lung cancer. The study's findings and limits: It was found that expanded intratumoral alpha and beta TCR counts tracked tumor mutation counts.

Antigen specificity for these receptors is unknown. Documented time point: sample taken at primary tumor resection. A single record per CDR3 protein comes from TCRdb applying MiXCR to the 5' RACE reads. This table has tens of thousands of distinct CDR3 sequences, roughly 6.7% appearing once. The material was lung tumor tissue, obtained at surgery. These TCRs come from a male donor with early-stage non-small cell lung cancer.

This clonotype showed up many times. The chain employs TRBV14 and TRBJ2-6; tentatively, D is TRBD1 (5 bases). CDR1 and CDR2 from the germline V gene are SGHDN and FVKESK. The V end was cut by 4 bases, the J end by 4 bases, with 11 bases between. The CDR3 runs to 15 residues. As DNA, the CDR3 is TGTGCCAGCAGCCTTTGGGGCGCGGGGGCCAACGTCCTGACTTTC. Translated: CASSLWGAGANVLTF.

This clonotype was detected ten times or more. The CDR3 DNA reads as TGCAGCGCCCAGAAAACAGGGTACGAGCAGTACTTC. Its protein is CSAQKTGYEQYF. The chain employs TRBV29-1 and TRBJ2-7, with D possibly TRBD1 on 6 matching bases. Germline lookup yields CDR1 SQVTM and CDR2 ANQGSEA. V was cut by 7 bases and J by 4 bases, with 14 bases left in between. The CDR3 is 12 amino acids.

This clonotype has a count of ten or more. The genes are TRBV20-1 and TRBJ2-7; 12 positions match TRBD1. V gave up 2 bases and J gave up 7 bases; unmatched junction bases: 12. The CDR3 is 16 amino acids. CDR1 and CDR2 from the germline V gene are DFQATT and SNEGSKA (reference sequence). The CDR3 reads CSARPPPGQGAQEQYF. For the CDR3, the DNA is TGCAGTGCTAGACCGCCTCCGGGACAGGGGGCGCAAGAGCAGTACTTC.

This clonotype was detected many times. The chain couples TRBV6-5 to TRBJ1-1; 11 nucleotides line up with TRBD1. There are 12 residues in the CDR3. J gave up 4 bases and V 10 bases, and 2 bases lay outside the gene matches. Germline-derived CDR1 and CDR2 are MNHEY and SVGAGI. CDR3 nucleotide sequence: TGTGCCACCGGGACAGGGGGCACTGAAGCTTTCTTT. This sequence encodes CATGTGGTEAFF.

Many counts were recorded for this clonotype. CDR3 in DNA: TGTGCCAGTAGTTCGCGACAGGTCTCGAATTCACCCCTCCACTTT. Its protein product is CASSSRQVSNSPLHF. The genes are TRBV19 and TRBJ1-6; tentatively, D is TRBD1 (6 bases). The CDR3 length is 15 residues. The germline gives CDR1 LNHDA, CDR2 SQIVND (reference sequence). V lost 5 bases to trimming and J lost 7 bases, with 15 bases between them.

The DNA for the CDR3 is TGTGCCAGCAGTACCCGGGACAGGGCCGATCAGCCCCAGCATTTT. This gives the protein CASSTRDRADQPQHF. The V and J genes are TRBV6-2 or TRBV6-3 and TRBJ1-5; TRBD1 matches 9 bases. The germline CDR1 and CDR2 sequences are MNHEY and SVGEGT. Trimming at V came to 5 bases and at J to 5 bases, leaving 7 bases not matched to a gene. This CDR3 comprises 15 residues.

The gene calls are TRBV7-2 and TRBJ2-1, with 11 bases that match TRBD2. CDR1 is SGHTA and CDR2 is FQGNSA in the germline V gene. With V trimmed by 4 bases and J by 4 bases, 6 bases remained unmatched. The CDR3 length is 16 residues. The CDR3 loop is CASSSSGTSGYNEQFF. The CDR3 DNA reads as TGTGCCAGCAGCTCGTCCGGGACTAGCGGTTACAATGAGCAGTTCTTC.